Following are 24 T cell receptor beta chains from one sample sequenced in a study of technical replicates of blood from a handful of donors. Data came from immunoSEQ multiplex PCR; TCRdb stores just in-frame clones and leaves some out. The sample contains tens of thousands of clones, over 95% of which appear only once. Sequencing was carried out using T cells isolated from PBMCs. Source of these receptors: a human donor in good health.

The chain links TRBV4-2 to TRBJ2-7; 7 positions agree with TRBD2. The CDR3 is 16 residues long. V was clipped by 6 bases and J by 2 bases; unmatched bases: 13. Per germline, CDR1 LGHNA and CDR2 YNFKEQ. In DNA, the CDR3 is TGTGCCAGCAGTCACACATCTCTAGCGGAGGCCTACGAGCAGTACTTC. This encodes CASSHTSLAEAYEQYF.

The chain has TRBV7-8 and TRBJ2-2; D unclear. Trimming removed 2 bases from V and 4 bases from J, with 11 bases in between. CDR3 length equals 15 residues. Germline CDR1 SGHVS, CDR2 FQNEAQ. CDR3 residues: CASSLYLGRTGELFF. The CDR3 DNA is TGTGCCAGCAGCTTATACTTGGGCCGCACCGGGGAGCTGTTTTTT. Complete variable domain (other parts from reference TRBV7-8 and TRBJ2-2): GAGVSQSPRYKVAKRGQDVALRCDPISGHVSLFWYQQALGQGPEFLTYFQNEAQLDKSGLPSDRFFAERPEGSVSTLKIQRTQQEDSAVYLCASSLYLGRTGELFFGEGSRLTVL.

The chain has TRBV6-5 and TRBJ2-7; 8 nucleotides align to TRBD1. In germline, CDR1 is MNHEY, CDR2 SVGAGI. The CDR3 has 12 residues. After removal of 2 bases from V and 6 bases from J, the junction contained 0 bases not matched to a gene. The CDR3 is CASSYDRGEQYF. The CDR3 DNA reads as TGTGCCAGCAGTTACGACAGGGGCGAGCAGTACTTC.

The chain employs TRBV5-5 and TRBJ2-5; possible D gene TRBD1, 5 bases. Germline V gives CDR1 SGHKS, CDR2 YYEKEE (reference sequence). V lost 0 bases and J 4 bases, leaving 10 bases between the germline ends. This CDR3 is built from 14 residues. The CDR3: CASSLGAGLETQYF. CDR3 nucleotide sequence: TGTGCCAGCAGCTTGGGTGCAGGGTTAGAGACCCAGTACTTC.

V usage is TRBV7-9 and J usage is TRBJ2-7, with 8 bases aligning to TRBD2. This CDR3 contains 15 residues. The junction had 5 bases not matched to a gene; V was cut back by 1 base and J by 3 bases. Germline CDR1 reads SEHNR; CDR2 reads FQNEAQ (reference sequence). CDR3 sequence reads: CASSLVSGRSYEQYF. The CDR3 DNA sequence: TGTGCCAGCAGCTTAGTCAGCGGGAGAAGCTACGAGCAGTACTTC.

The chain has TRBV5-1 and TRBJ2-7; 12 nucleotides agree with TRBD2. Germline CDR1 is SGHRS and CDR2 is YFSETQ. Trimming took 4 bases from V and 7 from J; bases not matched to a gene: 9. The CDR3 totals 15 residues. The CDR3: CASSPMTSGSGEQYF. The CDR3 DNA is TGCGCCAGCAGCCCCATGACTAGCGGGAGTGGGGAGCAGTACTTC.

V gene TRBV14 combines with J gene TRBJ1-1, with TRBD1 as a possible D gene (6 bases). Deletions cut 3 bases from V and 0 bases from J, with 17 bases between. The CDR3 spans 17 residues. Germline V gene lookup returns CDR1 SGHDN and CDR2 FVKESK. As DNA, the CDR3 is TGTGCCAGCAGCCAGGGGAGGGGGTGGACCATGAACACTGAAGCTTTCTTT. This gives the protein CASSQGRGWTMNTEAFF.

V gene TRBV28 combines with J gene TRBJ1-1, with D tentatively TRBD1 (5 bases). Germline V gene data show CDR1 as MDHEN and CDR2 as SYDVKM. Trimming cost V 7 bases and J 1 base, with 16 bases left between them. The CDR3 has 15 amino acids. CDR3 loop: CASNPPSGRNTEAFF. The CDR3 DNA reads as TGTGCCAGCAACCCTCCCTCAGGGCGGAACACTGAAGCTTTCTTT.

This chain joins TRBV30 and TRBJ2-1; D is perhaps TRBD1 (7 bases). The V gene's germline CDR1 is GTSNPN and CDR2 SVGIG (reference sequence). V gave up 4 bases and J gave up 5 bases, with 18 bases separating them. The CDR3 length is 15 residues. DNA of the CDR3: TGTGCCTGGACCACAGGGGTAGCGGTTAACAATGAGCAGTTCTTC. Translated, it gives CAWTTGVAVNNEQFF. The full variable domain, in which reference TRBV30 and TRBJ2-1 provide the parts outside the CDR3, is SQTIHQWPATLVQPVGSPLSLECTVEGTSNPNLYWYRQAAGRGLQLLFYSVGIGQISSEVPQNLSASRPQDRQFILSSKKLLLSDSGFYLCAWTTGVAVNNEQFFGPGTRLTVL.

CDR3 in DNA: TGCGCCAGCAGCCAAGCACCGGGACAGGGGGCGCCGAACTATGGCTACACCTTC. It encodes CASSQAPGQGAPNYGYTF. This chain joins TRBV4-1 and TRBJ1-2, with 12 positions matching TRBD1. V lost 1 base to trimming and J lost 2 bases; unmatched junction nucleotides: 8. The CDR3 spans 18 residues. The V gene's germline CDR1 is MGHRA and CDR2 YSYEKL.

The V and J genes are TRBV29-1 and TRBJ2-3, with a possible D match to TRBD1 (7 bases). CDR3 size: 14 residues. Per the germline V gene, CDR1 is SQVTM and CDR2 is ANQGSEA. Deletions cut 7 bases from V and 0 bases from J, with 14 bases between. The CDR3 bases are TGCAGCGCAAGACAGGGAGGCAGCACAGATACGCAGTATTTT. This encodes CSARQGGSTDTQYF.

The genes are TRBV5-6 and TRBJ2-1; no firm D call. V shed 2 bases and J shed 0 bases, with 9 bases lying between them. This CDR3 region has 15 residues. CDR1 and CDR2 (germline): SGHDT, YYEEEE. The CDR3 reads CASSFFRFSYNEQFF. The CDR3 DNA sequence: TGTGCCAGCAGCTTCTTTAGATTCTCCTACAATGAGCAGTTCTTC.

This rearrangement joins TRBV9 to TRBJ1-3; D is perhaps TRBD1 (5 bases). This CDR3 has 16 residues. Between the trimmed V and J ends, which lost 1 base and 0 bases, there was a span of 11 bases. The germline gives CDR1 SGDLS, CDR2 YYNGEE. This CDR3 reads CASSVQGWGSGNTIYF. CDR3 in DNA: TGTGCCAGCAGCGTACAGGGATGGGGCTCTGGAAACACCATATATTTT.

V usage is TRBV27 and J usage is TRBJ2-2; 7 nucleotides agree with TRBD1. Germline CDR1 reads MNHEY; CDR2 reads SMNVEV (reference sequence). V was pared by 3 bases and J by 0 bases, with 1 base of the junction left unmatched. This CDR3 contains 15 residues. In DNA, the CDR3 is TGTGCCAGCAGTTTGGGGACAGCGAACACCGGGGAGCTGTTTTTT. As protein: CASSLGTANTGELFF.

The chain employs TRBV30 and TRBJ1-2; 8 positions agree with TRBD1. V lost 7 bases, J lost 5 bases, and 9 bases stayed unmatched. The CDR3 sequence is 13 residues long. CDR1 is GTSNPN, CDR2 SVGIG, per germline (reference sequence). The CDR3 reads CAYGTGAGYGYTF. The CDR3 DNA reads TGTGCCTACGGGACAGGAGCAGGGTATGGCTACACCTTC.

The CDR3 reads CATSTYNEQYF. DNA for the CDR3: TGTGCCACCTCCACCTATAACGAGCAGTACTTC. J is TRBJ2-7 and V is TRBV15; D unclear. The CDR3 has 11 residues. Germline-derived CDR1 and CDR2 are LNHNV and YYDKDF (reference sequence). The V and J ends lost 8 bases and 5 bases respectively, with 10 bases between them.

This chain connects TRBV19 to TRBJ1-1; D uncertain. Germline assignment: CDR1 LNHDA and CDR2 SQIVND (reference sequence). This CDR3 spans 15 amino acids. The V end lost 7 bases, the J end lost 2 bases, and 17 bases lay between the germline ends. The CDR3 here is CASTASIYFNTEAFF. As DNA, the CDR3 is TGTGCCAGTACCGCGTCGATATACTTCAACACTGAAGCTTTCTTT.

The chain joins TRBV11-2 to TRBJ2-7; 7 bases are a match to TRBD2. With V trimmed by 4 bases and J by 5 bases, 8 bases remained unmatched. The CDR3 loop spans 14 amino acids. Germline CDR1 reads SGHAT; CDR2 reads FQNNGV. This CDR3 is CASSSPGLRDEQYF. Written as DNA, the CDR3 is TGTGCCAGCAGCTCACCGGGACTAAGGGACGAGCAGTACTTC.

The rearrangement joins TRBV5-1 to TRBJ2-1; D uncertain. In germline, CDR1 is SGHRS, CDR2 YFSETQ. The CDR3 is 15 amino acids. Trimming took 2 bases from V and 1 from J, leaving 10 bases between them. The CDR3 sequence: CASSFGGESYNEQFF. The CDR3 bases are TGCGCCAGCAGCTTCGGCGGTGAGTCCTACAATGAGCAGTTCTTC.

This rearrangement joins TRBV9 to TRBJ2-7; a weak D match, TRBD1 (5 bases). Trimming took off 0 bases at V and 4 bases at J, with 11 bases between the two ends. Germline CDR1 is SGDLS and CDR2 is YYNGEE. This CDR3 region has 14 residues. As DNA, the CDR3 is TGTGCCAGCAGCGTAGAGGGGCGTTATTACGAGCAGTACTTC. It specifies CASSVEGRYYEQYF.

The V call is TRBV30, the J call TRBJ2-2; D is unclear. Germline V gene sequence: CDR1 GTSNPN, CDR2 SVGIG (reference sequence). V was shortened by 4 bases and J by 0 bases, with 9 bases between the two germline ends. The CDR3 is 14 amino acids. The CDR3 protein is CAWIRQANTGELFF. CDR3 bases: TGTGCCTGGATCCGGCAGGCGAACACCGGGGAGCTGTTTTTT.

The chain combines TRBV19 with TRBJ1-2, with D possibly matching TRBD1 (5 bases). Germline CDR1 is LNHDA and CDR2 is SQIVND (reference sequence). Trimming cost V 3 bases and J 5 bases, with 16 bases left between them. CDR3 size: 15 residues. The DNA for the CDR3 is TGTGCCAGTAGTATTGGCCAGGGTCCAGGGTATGGCTACACCTTC. Amino acids: CASSIGQGPGYGYTF.

V gene TRBV9 combines with J gene TRBJ1-1; 7 bases map to TRBD1. The CDR3 covers 15 residues. V trimming: 2 bases; J trimming: 4 bases; junction bases outside the gene matches: 8. The germline V gene encodes CDR1 SGDLS and CDR2 YYNGEE. CDR3 nucleotides: TGTGCCAGCAGCGTGGTCACAGGGGTTATCACTGAAGCTTTCTTT. Its protein is CASSVVTGVITEAFF.

The chain combines TRBV28 with TRBJ2-7; D uncertain. In germline, CDR1 is MDHEN, CDR2 SYDVKM. The germline V and J ends were trimmed by 5 bases and 1 base, with 6 bases remaining between them. The CDR3 is made up of 12 amino acids. The CDR3 reads CASSLVSYEQYF. CDR3 nucleotides: TGTGCCAGCAGTCTTGTGTCCTACGAGCAGTACTTC.